This record covers a single TCR beta chain. What it binds is not known. This specimen belongs to a study of shared clonotypes between healthy human individuals. Findings and caveats of the study: Clonotype sharing among the donors was expected to vary with sequencing depth.

An even split of each subset's genomic DNA across several immunoSEQ plates was performed. The repertoire was sequenced with immunoSEQ multiplex PCR; TCRdb's copy has only in-frame clones and lacks some. The table has a few million clones, 85% to 95% seen once. The CDR3 has 16 amino acids. The trim removed 7 bases at V and 6 bases at J, leaving 13 bases unmatched. Germline-derived CDR1 and CDR2 are SGHRS and YFSETQ. This chain connects TRBV5-1 to TRBJ2-1, with 10 bases fitting TRBD2. The sequence derives from a man between 18 and 35 years old in good health. Some clones in this sample may be carry-over from other donors' samples. Sequencing used naive CD4+ T cells from PBMCs. The subset here: CD45RA+ positively selected. The CDR3 sequence is CASALPGLAFPNEQFF. CDR3 sequence (DNA): TGCGCCAGCGCCCTTCCGGGACTAGCGTTTCCCAATGAGCAGTTCTTC.